This T cell receptor (beta chain) was obtained from a study of cytomegalovirus exposure and HLA in healthy donors. The study's findings and limits: The number of N-insertions in an Asian-associated ancestry cluster was reportedly below the roughly 620-donor mean in a later analysis. In a later analysis, at a false discovery rate of 0.05, 16,951 TCR beta sequences were associated with HLA alleles.

In the PCR, 60 Vbeta and 13 Jbeta primers were used. Measured with immunoSEQ multiplex PCR; TCRdb has only the in-frame clones, and not every one. The sample yields about 110,000 clones, roughly 80% seen once. Trimming removed 0 bases from V and 2 bases from J; junction bases left unmatched: 4. This CDR3 has 15 residues. CDR1 and CDR2 from the germline V gene are SGHAT and FQNNGV. As to this clone: Antigen unknown.

This sequence joins TRBV11-2 and TRBJ2-7; 7 nucleotides agree with TRBD1. The TCR originated in a man aged 55-75 years in good health and CMV-seronegative. Source material: PBMCs. DNA of the CDR3: TGTGCCAGCAGCTTAGAGGGGACAGCCCCCTACGAGCAGTACTTC. It specifies CASSLEGTAPYEQYF.